The 8 T cell receptor beta chains given below trace back to one sample, sequenced in a study of shared clonotypes between healthy human individuals. This table comes from immunoSEQ multiplex PCR, and its TCRdb copy is limited to in-frame clones, with some not included. The sample has over 1.5 million clones, 95% to 99% seen once. Sequenced: naive CD4+ T cells sorted from blood. Stated subset: CD45RA+ positively selected. Receptors originate from a man aged 25-45 years in good health.

The chain links TRBV4-1 to TRBJ1-1; 8 nucleotides align to TRBD1. This CDR3 contains 16 residues. The germline V gene encodes CDR1 MGHRA and CDR2 YSYEKL. V dropped 3 bases and J dropped 1; count of bases not matched to a gene: 7. The CDR3 DNA is TGCGCCAGCAGCCAGCCGGCCAGGGGGCCGAACACTGAAGCTTTCTTT. Translating gives CASSQPARGPNTEAFF.

V is TRBV10-3 and J is TRBJ2-3; possibly TRBD1 for D (5 bases). V gave up 0 bases and J gave up 4 bases, with 11 bases separating them. Germline V gene sequence: CDR1 ENHRY, CDR2 SYGVKD. The CDR3 extends over 15 amino acids. The CDR3 loop is CAISESGRVADTQYF. The CDR3 DNA follows: TGTGCCATCAGTGAGTCGGGCAGGGTGGCAGATACGCAGTATTTT.

The J gene is TRBJ1-5, the V gene TRBV5-5; TRBD1 might be the D (6 bases). CDR1 is SGHKS, CDR2 YYEKEE, per germline (reference sequence). The CDR3 is 16 residues long. Trimming cost V 4 bases and J 2 bases, with 16 bases left between them. The CDR3 reads CASSPGQPLGNQPQHF. Here the CDR3 DNA reads TGTGCCAGCAGCCCCGGACAGCCTCTGGGCAATCAGCCCCAGCATTTT.

The V gene is TRBV10-3, the J gene TRBJ2-5; D is ambiguous. Trimming took off 9 bases at V and 2 bases at J, with 10 bases between the two ends. The CDR3 contains 12 residues. Germline lookup yields CDR1 ENHRY and CDR2 SYGVKD. CDR3 region: CAIGLGQETQYF. CDR3 sequence (DNA): TGTGCCATAGGCTTGGGGCAAGAGACCCAGTACTTC.

The rearrangement joins TRBV10-1 to TRBJ2-3, with 10 positions matching TRBD2. V gave up 3 bases and J gave up 0 bases; unmatched junction bases: 3. From germline, CDR1 is WNHNN and CDR2 SYGVQD (reference sequence). This CDR3 has 16 residues. In DNA, the CDR3 is TGCGCCAGCAGTGAACTAGCGGGGTTTAGCACAGATACGCAGTATTTT. Amino acid sequence: CASSELAGFSTDTQYF.

Note on this clone: Other nucleotide sequences from this sample produce the same CDR3. This chain joins TRBV7-2 and TRBJ1-1, with TRBD1 matching 7 bases. With 6 bases clipped from V and 1 base from J, the junction kept 5 bases outside the gene matches. The CDR3 loop spans 14 amino acids. Germline loops: CDR1 SGHTA, CDR2 FQGNSA. The CDR3 loop is CASSPGGANTEAFF. The CDR3 DNA reads TGTGCCAGCAGTCCAGGGGGAGCGAACACTGAAGCTTTCTTT.

The V and J genes are TRBV7-6 and TRBJ2-7, with 7 bases identical to TRBD1. The CDR3 extends over 16 amino acids. Per the germline V gene, CDR1 is SGHVS and CDR2 is FNYEAQ. V lost 4 bases, J lost 3 bases, and 12 bases stayed unmatched. Written as DNA, the CDR3 is TGTGCCAGCAGCTCGGGTAAACGGACAGGTCACTACGAGCAGTACTTC. It codes for CASSSGKRTGHYEQYF.

The CDR3 nucleotides are TGTGCCAGCAGGAGGGGAGGGGGAGAGACCCAGTACTTC. Translating it yields CASRRGGGETQYF. V and J are TRBV11-2 and TRBJ2-5, with D tentatively TRBD2 (7 bases). The CDR3 is made up of 13 amino acids. CDR1 is SGHAT, CDR2 FQNNGV, per germline. The V end was cut by 6 bases, the J end by 4 bases, with 12 bases between.